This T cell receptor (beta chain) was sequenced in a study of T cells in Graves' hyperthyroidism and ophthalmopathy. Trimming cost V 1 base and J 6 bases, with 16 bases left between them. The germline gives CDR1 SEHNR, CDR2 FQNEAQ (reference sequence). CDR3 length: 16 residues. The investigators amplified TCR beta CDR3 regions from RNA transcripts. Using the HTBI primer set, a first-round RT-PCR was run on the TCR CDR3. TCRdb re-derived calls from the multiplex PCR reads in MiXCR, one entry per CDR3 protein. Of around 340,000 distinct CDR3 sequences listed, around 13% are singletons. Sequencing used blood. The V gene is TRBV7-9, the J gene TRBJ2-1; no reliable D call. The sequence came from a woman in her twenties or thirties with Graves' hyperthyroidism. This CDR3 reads CASSLGSPMVANEQFF. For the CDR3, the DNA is TGTGCCAGCAGCTTAGGTTCCCCTATGGTGGCCAATGAGCAGTTCTTC.